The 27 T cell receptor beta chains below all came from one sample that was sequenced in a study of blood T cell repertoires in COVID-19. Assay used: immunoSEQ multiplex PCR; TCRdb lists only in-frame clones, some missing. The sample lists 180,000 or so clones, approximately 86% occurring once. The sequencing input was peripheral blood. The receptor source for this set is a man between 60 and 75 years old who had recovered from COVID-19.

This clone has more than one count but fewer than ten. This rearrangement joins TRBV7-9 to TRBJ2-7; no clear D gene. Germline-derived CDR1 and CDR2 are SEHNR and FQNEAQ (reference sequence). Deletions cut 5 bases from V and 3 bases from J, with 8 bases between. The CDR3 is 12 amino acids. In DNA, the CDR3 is TGTGCCAGCAGCCGTCTAATCTACGAGCAGTACTTC. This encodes CASSRLIYEQYF. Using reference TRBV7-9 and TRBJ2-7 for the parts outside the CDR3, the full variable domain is DTGVSQNPRHKITKRGQNVTFRCDPISEHNRLYWYRQTLGQGPEFLTYFQNEAQLEKSRLLSDRFSAERPKGSFSTLEIQRTEQGDSAMYLCASSRLIYEQYFGPGTRLTVT.

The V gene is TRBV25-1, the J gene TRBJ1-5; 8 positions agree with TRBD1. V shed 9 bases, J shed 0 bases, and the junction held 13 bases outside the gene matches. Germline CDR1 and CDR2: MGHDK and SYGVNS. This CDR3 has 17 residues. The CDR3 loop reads CARAGTGAIGSNQPQHF. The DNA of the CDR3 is TGTGCCAGAGCCGGGACAGGTGCGATAGGTAGCAATCAGCCCCAGCATTTT.

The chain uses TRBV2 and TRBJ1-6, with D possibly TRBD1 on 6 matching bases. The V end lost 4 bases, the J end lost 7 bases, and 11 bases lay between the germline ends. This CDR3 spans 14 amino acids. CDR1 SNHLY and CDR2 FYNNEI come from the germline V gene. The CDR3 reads CASSVNRENSPLHF. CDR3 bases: TGTGCCAGCAGTGTTAACAGGGAGAATTCACCCCTCCACTTT.

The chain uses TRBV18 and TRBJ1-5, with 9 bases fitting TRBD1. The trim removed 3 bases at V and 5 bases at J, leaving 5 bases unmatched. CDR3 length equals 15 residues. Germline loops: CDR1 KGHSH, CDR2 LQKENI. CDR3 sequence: CASSPGQGGDQPQHF. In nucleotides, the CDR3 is TGTGCCAGCTCACCGGGACAGGGTGGGGATCAGCCCCAGCATTTT.

The CDR3 sequence is CASSLFGDRGYEQYF. DNA of the CDR3: TGTGCCAGCAGCTTGTTCGGGGACAGGGGATACGAGCAGTACTTC. V usage is TRBV11-3 and J usage is TRBJ2-7, with 10 bases fitting TRBD1. The CDR3 spans 15 residues. In germline, CDR1 is SGHNT, CDR2 YENEEA. The V gene end was trimmed by 3 bases and the J gene end by 4 bases; junction bases not matched to a gene: 6. Using reference TRBV11-3 and TRBJ2-7 for the parts outside the CDR3, the full variable domain is EAGVVQSPRYKIIEKKQPVAFWCNPISGHNTLYWYLQNLGQGPELLIRYENEEAVDDSQLPKDRFSAERLKGVDSTLKIQPAELGDSAVYLCASSLFGDRGYEQYFGPGTRLTVT.

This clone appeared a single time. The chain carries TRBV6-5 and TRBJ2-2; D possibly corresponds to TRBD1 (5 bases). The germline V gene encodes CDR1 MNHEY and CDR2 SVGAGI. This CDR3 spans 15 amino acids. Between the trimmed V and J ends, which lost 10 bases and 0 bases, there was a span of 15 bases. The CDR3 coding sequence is TGTGCCACCACCTCAGGGTCCGCGAACACCGGGGAGCTGTTTTTT. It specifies CATTSGSANTGELFF.

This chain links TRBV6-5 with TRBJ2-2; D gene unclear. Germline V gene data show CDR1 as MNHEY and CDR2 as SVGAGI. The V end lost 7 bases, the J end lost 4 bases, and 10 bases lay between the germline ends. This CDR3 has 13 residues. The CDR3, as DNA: TGTGCCAGCACCCTAATCTCCACCGGGGAGCTGTTTTTT. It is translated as CASTLISTGELFF.

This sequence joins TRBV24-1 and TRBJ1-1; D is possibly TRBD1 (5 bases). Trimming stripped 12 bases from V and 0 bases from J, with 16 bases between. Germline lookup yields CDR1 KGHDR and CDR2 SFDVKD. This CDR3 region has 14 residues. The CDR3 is CAPYVDRLNTEAFF. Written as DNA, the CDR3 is TGTGCCCCGTATGTCGACAGATTGAACACTGAAGCTTTCTTT.

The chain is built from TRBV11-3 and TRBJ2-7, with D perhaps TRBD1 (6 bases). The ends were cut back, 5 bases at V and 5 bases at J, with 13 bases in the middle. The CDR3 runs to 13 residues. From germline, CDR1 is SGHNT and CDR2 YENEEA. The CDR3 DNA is TGTGCCAGCAGCCAAACTGGACAGAACGAGCAGTACTTC. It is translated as CASSQTGQNEQYF.

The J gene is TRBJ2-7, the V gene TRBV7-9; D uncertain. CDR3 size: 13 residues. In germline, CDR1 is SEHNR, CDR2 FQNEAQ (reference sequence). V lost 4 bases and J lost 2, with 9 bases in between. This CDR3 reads CASSSSYAYEQYF. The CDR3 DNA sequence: TGTGCCAGCAGCTCGAGCTACGCCTACGAGCAGTACTTC.

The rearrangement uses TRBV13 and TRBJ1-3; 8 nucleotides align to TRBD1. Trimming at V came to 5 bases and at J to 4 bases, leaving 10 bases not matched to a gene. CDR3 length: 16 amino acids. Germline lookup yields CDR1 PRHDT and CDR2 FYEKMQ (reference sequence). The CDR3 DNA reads TGTGCCAGCAGCCCAGTGACAGGGGAAGGCGGAAACACCATATATTTT. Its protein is CASSPVTGEGGNTIYF.

The DNA of the CDR3 is TGCAGCGTTGAGACAGCTTCTGAAGCTTTCTTT. This encodes CSVETASEAFF. This chain joins TRBV29-1 and TRBJ1-1, with a weak D call TRBD1 (5 bases). Germline-derived CDR1 and CDR2 are SQVTM and ANQGSEA. The V end was cut by 3 bases, the J end by 6 bases, with 8 bases between. CDR3 length: 11 residues.

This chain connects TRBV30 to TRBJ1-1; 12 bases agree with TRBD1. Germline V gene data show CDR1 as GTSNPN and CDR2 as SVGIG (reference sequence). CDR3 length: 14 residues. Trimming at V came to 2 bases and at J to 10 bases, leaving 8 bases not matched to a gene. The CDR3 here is CAWSYLRDRGRAFF. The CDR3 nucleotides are TGTGCCTGGAGTTACCTCCGGGACAGGGGGCGAGCTTTCTTT.

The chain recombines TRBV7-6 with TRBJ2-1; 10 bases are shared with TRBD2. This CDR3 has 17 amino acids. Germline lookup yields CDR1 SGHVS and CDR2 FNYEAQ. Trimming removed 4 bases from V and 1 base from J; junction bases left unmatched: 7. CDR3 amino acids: CASSSGASGGSYNEQFF. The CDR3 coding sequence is TGTGCCAGCAGCTCTGGGGCTAGCGGGGGATCCTACAATGAGCAGTTCTTC. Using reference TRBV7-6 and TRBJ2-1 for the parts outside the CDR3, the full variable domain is GAGVSQSPRYKVTKRGQDVALRCDPISGHVSLYWYRQALGQGPEFLTYFNYEAQQDKSGLPNDRFSAERPEGSISTLTIQRTEQRDSAMYRCASSSGASGGSYNEQFFGPGTRLTVL.

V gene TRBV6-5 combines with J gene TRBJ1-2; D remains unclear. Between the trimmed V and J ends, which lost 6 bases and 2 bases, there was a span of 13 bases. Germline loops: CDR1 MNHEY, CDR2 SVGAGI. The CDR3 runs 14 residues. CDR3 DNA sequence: TGTGCCAGCAGCCCCGTTGCAGGAAACTATGGCTACACCTTC. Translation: CASSPVAGNYGYTF.

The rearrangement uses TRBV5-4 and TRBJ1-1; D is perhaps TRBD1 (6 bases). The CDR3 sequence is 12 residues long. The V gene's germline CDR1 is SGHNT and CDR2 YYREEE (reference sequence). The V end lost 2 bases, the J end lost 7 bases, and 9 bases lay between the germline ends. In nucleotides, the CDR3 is TGTGCCAGCAGCTTTAACAGGGTTGAAGCTTTCTTT. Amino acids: CASSFNRVEAFF.

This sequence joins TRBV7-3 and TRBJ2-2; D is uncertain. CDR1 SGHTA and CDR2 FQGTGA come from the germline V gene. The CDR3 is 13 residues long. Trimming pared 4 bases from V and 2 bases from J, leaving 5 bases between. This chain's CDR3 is CASSSRNTGELFF. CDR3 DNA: TGTGCCAGCAGCTCCAGAAACACCGGGGAGCTGTTTTTT. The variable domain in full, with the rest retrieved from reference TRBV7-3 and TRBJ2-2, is GAGVSQTPSNKVTEKGKYVELRCDPISGHTALYWYRQSLGQGPEFLIYFQGTGAADDSGLPNDRFFAVRPEGSVSTLKIQRTERGDSAVYLCASSSRNTGELFFGEGSRLTVL.

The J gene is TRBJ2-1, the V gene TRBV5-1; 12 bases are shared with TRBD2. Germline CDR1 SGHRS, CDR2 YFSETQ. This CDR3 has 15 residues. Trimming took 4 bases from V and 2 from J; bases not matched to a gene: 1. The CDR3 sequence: CASSASGGAYNEQFF. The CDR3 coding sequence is TGCGCCAGCAGCGCTAGCGGGGGGGCCTACAATGAGCAGTTCTTC.

CDR3 sequence: CASSQDRDEKLFF. DNA of the CDR3: TGCGCCAGCAGCCAAGACAGGGATGAAAAACTGTTTTTT. The J gene is TRBJ1-4, the V gene TRBV4-1; maybe TRBD1 (5 bases). This CDR3 has 13 amino acids. The V end lost 0 bases, the J end lost 6 bases, and 5 bases lay between the germline ends. Germline V gives CDR1 MGHRA, CDR2 YSYEKL.

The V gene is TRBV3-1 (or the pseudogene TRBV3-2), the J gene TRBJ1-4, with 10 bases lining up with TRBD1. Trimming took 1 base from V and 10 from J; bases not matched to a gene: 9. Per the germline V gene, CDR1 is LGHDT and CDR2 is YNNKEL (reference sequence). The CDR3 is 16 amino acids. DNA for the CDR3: TGTGCCAGCAGCCAAGCCAGGGACAGGGGCCTGGTAAAACTGTTTTTT. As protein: CASSQARDRGLVKLFF.

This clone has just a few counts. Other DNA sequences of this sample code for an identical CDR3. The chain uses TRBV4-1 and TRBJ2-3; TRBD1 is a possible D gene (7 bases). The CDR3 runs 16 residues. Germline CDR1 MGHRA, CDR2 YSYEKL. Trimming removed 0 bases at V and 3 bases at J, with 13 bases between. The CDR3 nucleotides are TGCGCCAGCAGCCAAGATTTGGCAGGGGGGACAGATACGCAGTATTTT. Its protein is CASSQDLAGGTDTQYF.

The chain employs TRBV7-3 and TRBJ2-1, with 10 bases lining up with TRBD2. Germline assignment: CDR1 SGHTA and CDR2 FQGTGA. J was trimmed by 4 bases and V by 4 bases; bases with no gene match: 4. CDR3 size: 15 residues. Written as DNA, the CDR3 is TGTGCCAGCAGCTCAAGCGGGGGGGTGTACAATGAGCAGTTCTTC. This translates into CASSSSGGVYNEQFF.

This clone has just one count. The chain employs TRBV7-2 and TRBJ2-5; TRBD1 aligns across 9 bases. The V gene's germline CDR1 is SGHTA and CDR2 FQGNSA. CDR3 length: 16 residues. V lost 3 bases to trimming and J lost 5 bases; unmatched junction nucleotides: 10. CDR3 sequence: CASSLPGQGVGETQYF. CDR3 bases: TGTGCCAGCAGCTTGCCGGGACAGGGAGTTGGGGAGACCCAGTACTTC. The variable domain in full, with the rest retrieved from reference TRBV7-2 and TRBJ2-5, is GAGVSQSPSNKVTEKGKDVELRCDPISGHTALYWYRQSLGQGLEFLIYFQGNSAPDKSGLPSDRFSAERTGGSVSTLTIQRTQQEDSAVYLCASSLPGQGVGETQYFGPGTRLLVL.

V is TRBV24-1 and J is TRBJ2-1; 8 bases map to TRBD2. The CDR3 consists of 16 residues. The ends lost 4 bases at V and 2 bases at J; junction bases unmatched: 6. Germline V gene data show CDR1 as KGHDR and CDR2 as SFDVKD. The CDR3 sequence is CATSESSGGPYNEQFF. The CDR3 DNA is TGTGCCACCAGTGAATCAAGCGGGGGTCCCTACAATGAGCAGTTCTTC.

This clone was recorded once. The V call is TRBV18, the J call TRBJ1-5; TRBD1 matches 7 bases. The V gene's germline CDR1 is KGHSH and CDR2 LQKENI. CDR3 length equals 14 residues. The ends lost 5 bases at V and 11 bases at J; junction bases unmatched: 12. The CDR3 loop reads CASSSGTEQSAQHF. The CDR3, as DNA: TGTGCCAGCTCATCCGGGACAGAGCAATCAGCCCAGCATTTT.

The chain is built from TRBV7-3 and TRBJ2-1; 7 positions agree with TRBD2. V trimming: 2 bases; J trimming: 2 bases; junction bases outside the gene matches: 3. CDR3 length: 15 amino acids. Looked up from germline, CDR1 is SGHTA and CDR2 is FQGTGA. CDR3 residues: CASSLDGGTYNEQFF. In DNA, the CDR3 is TGTGCCAGCAGCTTAGACGGGGGGACCTACAATGAGCAGTTCTTC.

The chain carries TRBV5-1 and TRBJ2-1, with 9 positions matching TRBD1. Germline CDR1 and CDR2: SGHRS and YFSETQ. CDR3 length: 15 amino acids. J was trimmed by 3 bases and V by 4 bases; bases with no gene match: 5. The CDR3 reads CASSGGQGSYNEQFF. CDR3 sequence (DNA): TGCGCCAGCAGCGGGGGACAGGGAAGCTACAATGAGCAGTTCTTC.